One and the same sample provided the 5 T cell receptor beta chains below, sequenced in a study of blood T cell repertoires in COVID-19. Repertoires were generated with immunoSEQ multiplex PCR, while TCRdb's copy carries only in-frame clones and drops some. The sample holds approximately 170,000 clones, 70% to 90% seen once. The material sequenced was peripheral blood. Receptors originate from a middle-aged man who had recovered from COVID-19.

The chain links TRBV4-3 to TRBJ1-1, with D tentatively TRBD1 (5 bases). Germline CDR1 reads LGHNA; CDR2 reads YSLEER. Trimming stripped 5 bases from V and 5 bases from J, with 15 bases between. The CDR3 sequence is 14 residues long. CDR3 loop: CASSFGPGGTEAFF. The CDR3 DNA is TGCGCCAGCAGCTTCGGCCCGGGGGGGACTGAAGCTTTCTTT.

V gene TRBV27 combines with J gene TRBJ1-4; D ambiguous. The CDR3 covers 13 residues. With 5 bases removed from V and 5 bases from J, the gap between germline ends came to 9 bases. Germline CDR1 and CDR2: MNHEY and SMNVEV (reference sequence). Here the CDR3 reads CASSRGRNEKLFF. CDR3 DNA: TGTGCCAGCAGTCGCGGTAGGAATGAAAAACTGTTTTTT.

The genes are TRBV19 and TRBJ2-1; TRBD2 aligns across 9 bases. Losses at the gene ends were 6 bases for V and 7 bases for J; bases not matched to a gene: 13. The germline V gene encodes CDR1 LNHDA and CDR2 SQIVND (reference sequence). There are 16 residues in the CDR3. The CDR3 region has the DNA TGTGCCAGTAGCTTAGGTTTCGCGGGAGGGCGTAATGAGCAGTTCTTC. It yields the protein CASSLGFAGGRNEQFF.

The chain has TRBV24-1 and TRBJ2-2; possible D gene TRBD1, 5 bases. Trimming removed 4 bases from V and 3 bases from J, with 14 bases in between. Per germline, CDR1 KGHDR and CDR2 SFDVKD. The CDR3 is 16 amino acids. Written as DNA, the CDR3 is TGTGCCACCAGTGACCCATTTCAGGGTTACACCGGGGAGCTGTTTTTT. It yields the protein CATSDPFQGYTGELFF.

The chain recombines TRBV19 with TRBJ2-1, with D uncertain. V was clipped by 3 bases and J by 7 bases, with 13 bases between them. The CDR3 has 14 residues. CDR1 is LNHDA and CDR2 is SQIVND in the germline V gene (reference sequence). The CDR3 region has the DNA TGTGCCAGTAGTATTTCTCCCCGTTTAAATGAGCAGTTCTTC. Protein sequence: CASSISPRLNEQFF.